The rows below give T cell receptor beta chains drawn from one sample of a study of shared clonotypes between healthy human individuals. Some clones are missing from TCRdb's copy, which holds only in-frame ones; the method was immunoSEQ multiplex PCR. Seen here are approximately 530,000 clones, approximately 94% observed once, and the top ten hold about 0.067%. The sequenced material came from naive CD4+ T cells sorted from blood. The receptors stem from a woman younger than 45 in good health. Each CDR3 is given with its conserved first and last residue. A D gene is named only where the DNA matches it firmly. A row's size may be missing; if present it is once, few, many or a size class.

D gene: TRBD2
J gene: TRBJ2-1
V gene: TRBV6-1
clone size: -
CDR3 protein: CASSVGTTNEQFF
CDR3 DNA: TGTGCCAGCAGTGTAGGGACTACTAATGAGCAGTTCTTC

D gene: -
J gene: TRBJ1-2
V gene: TRBV18
clone size: -
CDR3 protein: CASSPIGQNYGYTF
CDR3 DNA: TGTGCCAGCTCACCAATAGGGCAGAACTATGGCTACACCTTC

D gene: -
J gene: TRBJ2-3
V gene: TRBV11-1
clone size: -
CDR3 protein: CASSFQGFTDTQYF
CDR3 DNA: TGTGCCAGCAGCTTTCAAGGCTTCACAGATACGCAGTATTTT

D gene: -
J gene: TRBJ1-3
V gene: TRBV4-1
clone size: once
CDR3 protein: CASSQIHLTGLGGNTIYF
CDR3 DNA: TGCGCCAGCAGCCAAATCCACCTTACAGGGCTGGGAGGAAACACCATATATTTT

D gene: -
J gene: TRBJ1-1
V gene: TRBV11-1
clone size: -
CDR3 protein: CASSPRRYGDTEAFF
CDR3 DNA: TGTGCCAGCAGCCCTCGCCGGTACGGTGACACTGAAGCTTTCTTT

D gene: TRBD2
J gene: TRBJ2-3
V gene: TRBV7-9
clone size: -
CDR3 protein: CASSPQMAGVGDTQYF
CDR3 DNA: TGTGCCAGCAGCCCCCAAATGGCGGGAGTCGGAGATACGCAGTATTTT

D gene: -
J gene: TRBJ1-1
V gene: TRBV5-4
clone size: once
CDR3 protein: CASSFGAGDTEAFF
CDR3 DNA: TGTGCCAGCAGCTTCGGGGCAGGGGACACTGAAGCTTTCTTT

D gene: -
J gene: TRBJ2-7
V gene: TRBV6-6
clone size: -
CDR3 protein: CASRSSSYEQYF
CDR3 DNA: TGTGCCAGCAGATCCAGCTCCTACGAGCAGTACTTC

D gene: -
J gene: TRBJ2-1
V gene: TRBV10-3
clone size: -
CDR3 protein: CATGPLKQGVNEQFF
CDR3 DNA: TGTGCCACAGGCCCCCTAAAACAGGGAGTCAATGAGCAGTTCTTC

D gene: TRBD2
J gene: TRBJ2-1
V gene: TRBV4-2
clone size: -
CDR3 protein: CASSPLAGRGSYNEQFF
CDR3 DNA: TGTGCCAGCAGCCCTTTAGCGGGGAGGGGTTCCTACAATGAGCAGTTCTTC

D gene: -
J gene: TRBJ1-1
V gene: TRBV11-3
clone size: -
CDR3 protein: CASSTQENTEAFF
CDR3 DNA: TGTGCCAGCAGCACCCAGGAGAACACTGAAGCTTTCTTT

D gene: -
J gene: TRBJ2-3
V gene: TRBV30
clone size: once
CDR3 protein: CAWSLANTDTQYF
CDR3 DNA: TGTGCCTGGAGTCTGGCGAACACAGATACGCAGTATTTT

D gene: -
J gene: TRBJ2-1
V gene: TRBV10-3
clone size: -
CDR3 protein: CAIGGASNEQFF
CDR3 DNA: TGTGCCATCGGGGGGGCCTCCAATGAGCAGTTCTTC

D gene: -
J gene: TRBJ2-3
V gene: TRBV30
clone size: -
CDR3 protein: CAWSVVTRGGRTDTQYF
CDR3 DNA: TGTGCCTGGAGTGTAGTTACCAGGGGAGGACGCACAGATACGCAGTATTTT

D gene: TRBD1
J gene: TRBJ2-3
V gene: TRBV5-6
clone size: -
CDR3 protein: CASNEGADTQYF
CDR3 DNA: TGTGCCAGCAACGAGGGGGCTGATACGCAGTATTTT